The T cell receptor beta chain described here comes from a study of persistence of HIV-infected CD4 T cells. To note about this clone: Its antigen is not identified.

The immunoSEQ assay was version 4, run in survey mode. Template was genomic DNA at 8 to 10 ng/uL, with up to about 1 ug used per sample. Method: immunoSEQ multiplex PCR; TCRdb's copy keeps in-frame clones and lacks some. The data contain some 31,000 clones, 82% of them seen just once; the ten biggest clones take up around 0.86%. Germline assignment: CDR1 MGHDK and CDR2 SYGVNS. The trim removed 7 bases at V and 0 bases at J, leaving 7 bases unmatched. The CDR3 spans 15 residues. Lysates of CMV-infected fibroblasts at around 9.9 ug/mL stimulated these cells. Memory cells lacking CD40L and CD69 with high CD45RO were sorted. Inclusion required CMV-positive serology and CD4+ counts above 400 cells/uL. CD8+ T cells were removed from PBMCs prior to stimulation.

The V gene is TRBV25-1, the J gene TRBJ2-3; 7 bases are shared with TRBD2. The source of this sequence is an adult man with HIV who was CMV-seropositive. Specimen: CD4+ T cells sorted from PBMCs after approximately 19-hour stimulation, collected from a patient who received antiretroviral therapy. The CDR3 coding sequence is TGTGCCAGCACGGGACTACCCTTGAGCACAGATACGCAGTATTTT. It is translated as CASTGLPLSTDTQYF.